This T cell receptor beta chain is drawn from a study of blood T cell repertoires in COVID-19. About the research overall: From the United States, Italy and Spain came samples of acute and convalescent COVID-19. T cells, B-cell-depleted T cells, or PBMCs provided the cDNA or gDNA that served as material.

V was clipped by 2 bases and J by 2 bases, with 13 bases between them. Germline V gene lookup returns CDR1 MNHEY and CDR2 SVGEGT. CDR3 size: 16 residues. Per the original data handling: Reference gene primer amplification gave estimated nucleated cell counts. Some clones are missing from TCRdb's copy, which holds only in-frame ones; the method was immunoSEQ multiplex PCR. V, J and clone size are taken as reported in that table, and D and trimming were inferred from the DNA itself. Of some 260,000 clones in the sample, approximately 81% were seen once. The sequenced sample was peripheral blood. This TCR was recovered from a woman younger than 30 with acute or convalescent COVID-19. J is TRBJ2-1 and V is TRBV6-2 or TRBV6-3, with a tentative D call TRBD1 (7 bases). CDR3 in DNA: TGTGCCAGCAGTTACCCAGGGGGGCAGCCCTACAATGAGCAGTTCTTC. Its translation is CASSYPGGQPYNEQFF.